This TCR beta chain was sequenced during a study of shared T cell receptors in the human thymus (dated by TCRdb to the early 2020s). At the level of the whole study: The study examined how self-reactive, shared T-cell receptor alpha chains are generated in the human thymus.

From cysteine to phenylalanine, the CDR3 is 14 amino acids long. Just CDR3 DNA is preserved here, 42 bases in frame from base 1. CDR1 and CDR2 are read off the germline V gene as SGHNT and YENEEA. V has 5 bases trimmed and J has 4 bases trimmed; junction bases matching no gene number 5. The method behind the library was the immunoSEQ multiplex PCR assay. Held by TCRdb, this immuneACCESS table contains in-frame sequences only and omits some clones. Under half of the omission traces to an unresolved V gene where checked; the cause of the rest is unknown. Here the sample has hundreds of thousands of clones; around 89% occur a single time. Together, the top ten hold about 0.01% of the sample. Details on this clone: Its antigen has not been determined. The sample holds no much larger clone one base away, and base qualities are not on file.

These data were likewise used in another study, on human thymus T cells. Per that second paper: In Finland, the donors were immunologically healthy infants who were having open corrective cardiac surgery for congenital heart defects. The thymus tissue came from surgical resects taken out during corrective cardiac surgery. V and J gene segment usage appeared biased in both thymic and peripheral blood repertoires. According to the related research, thymic TCR repertoires were highly overlapping among unrelated individuals. TCR alpha and beta repertoires from roughly 8 infant thymus samples and a few related peripheral blood samples were characterized in the study. The cohort included six male and a couple of female infants, with donor ages spanning 7 to 244 days. After being mechanically released from the tissue, thymocytes were kept at -70 degrees C in pellets of about 8.5-32 million cells. Genomic DNA was extracted from frozen cell pellets with a QIAsymphony instrument. The immunoSEQ multiplex PCR assay was used to amplify the TCRB and TCRAD loci from a standardized amount of quality-controlled genomic DNA. The amplicons spanned the V(D)J region and were long enough to cover the CDR3 and allow V and J genes to be identified. Through the commercial immunoSEQ service, the amplicons were sequenced on an Illumina platform. Primer bias and sequencing errors were corrected as previously described, and TCRAD and TCRB were defined on the basis of the IMGT database. Repertoires were analysed with immunoSEQ Analyzer 3.0 and VDJTools, covering basic statistics, V/J segment usage, diversity estimates, rarefaction and pairwise overlap. To estimate diversity, the Chao1, ChaoE, Efron-Thisted, Shannon and inverse Simpson indices were applied, and diversity was also estimated on datasets down-sampled to the smallest sample. Repertoire overlap was assessed by strict matching of CDR3 nucleotide sequence, V gene and J gene, and clustering was done by Jaccard-based multidimensional scaling. On average, thymus samples gave about 810,000 unique TCRB clonotypes, whereas blood samples gave some 84,000.

Recombination connected TRBV11-3 to TRBJ2-7; TRBD1 aligns with 10 central bases. Sequenced material: thymocytes. The receptor was isolated from a boy under two years old with a congenital heart defect. Donor details come from another sample of the same person, matched by shared clones. The CDR3 is CASSPRDRGYEQYF. The DNA is as follows: TGTGCCAGCAGCCCGCGGGACAGGGGATACGAGCAGTACTTC.